This TCR beta chain appears in the sequencing data of a study of early T cells in non-severe SARS-CoV-2 infection. Across the study: The study sequenced bulk RNA from unsorted whole blood, with chains unpaired.

The study's findings and limits: VDJdb-based matching was biased toward anti-spike CD8 responses and missed private and CD4 specificities.

As for this clonotype: Antigen: not known.

CDR1 and CDR2 from the germline V gene are WNHNN and SYGVQD (reference sequence). CDR3 size: 16 residues. With V trimmed by 0 bases and J by 8 bases, 8 bases remained unmatched. TCRdb reanalysed the 5' RACE reads using MiXCR and keeps one entry per CDR3 protein. The data show tens of thousands of distinct CDR3 sequences, roughly 11% seen once. This sequence originates from an adult who was a healthcare worker with PCR-confirmed SARS-CoV-2 infection or an uninfected control (not recorded which). Sequenced sample: whole blood. V usage is TRBV10-1 and J usage is TRBJ2-1; the match to TRBD2 covers 9 bases. This chain's CDR3 is CASSESRSGRWYEQFF. CDR3 nucleotides: TGCGCCAGCAGTGAGTCGCGGAGCGGGAGGTGGTATGAGCAGTTCTTC.